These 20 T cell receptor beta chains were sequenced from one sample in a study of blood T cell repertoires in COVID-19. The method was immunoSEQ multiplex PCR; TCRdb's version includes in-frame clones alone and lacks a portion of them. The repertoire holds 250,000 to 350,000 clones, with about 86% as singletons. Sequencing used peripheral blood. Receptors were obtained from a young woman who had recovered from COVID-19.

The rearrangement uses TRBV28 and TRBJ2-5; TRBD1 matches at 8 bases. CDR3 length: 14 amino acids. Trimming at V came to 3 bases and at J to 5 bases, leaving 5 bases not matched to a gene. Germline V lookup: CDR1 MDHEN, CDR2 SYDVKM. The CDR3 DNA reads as TGTGCCAGCAGTTTGCTTAACAGGGGGGAGACCCAGTACTTC. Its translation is CASSLLNRGETQYF.

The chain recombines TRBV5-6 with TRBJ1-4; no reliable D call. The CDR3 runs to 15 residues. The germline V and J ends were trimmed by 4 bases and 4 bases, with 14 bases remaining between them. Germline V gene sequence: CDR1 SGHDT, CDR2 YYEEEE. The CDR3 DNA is TGTGCCAGCAGCCCCGGAGGCAGCTATAATGAAAAACTGTTTTTT. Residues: CASSPGGSYNEKLFF.

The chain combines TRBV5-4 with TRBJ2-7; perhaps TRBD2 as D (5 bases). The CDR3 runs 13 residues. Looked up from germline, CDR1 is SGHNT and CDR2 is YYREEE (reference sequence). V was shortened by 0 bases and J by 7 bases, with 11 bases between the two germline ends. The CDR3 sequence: CASSLAPSREQYF. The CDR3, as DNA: TGTGCCAGCAGCTTGGCGCCTAGCAGGGAGCAGTACTTC. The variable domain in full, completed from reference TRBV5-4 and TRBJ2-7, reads ETGVTQSPTHLIKTRGQQVTLRCSSQSGHNTVSWYQQALGQGPQFIFQYYREEENGRGNFPPRFSGLQFPNYSSELNVNALELDDSALYLCASSLAPSREQYFGPGTRLTVT.

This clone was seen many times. The CDR3: CATTGGFNYGYTF. For the CDR3, the DNA is TGTGCCACCACCGGGGGGTTTAACTATGGCTACACCTTC. The chain recombines TRBV6-5 with TRBJ1-2, with D perhaps matching TRBD1 (5 bases). This CDR3 contains 13 residues. The ends were cut back, 10 bases at V and 1 base at J, with 13 bases in the middle. The germline CDR1 and CDR2 sequences are MNHEY and SVGAGI.

CDR3 DNA: TGTGCCAGTAGTATAGGGGCGGACAGGGCCGGTTCACCCCTCCACTTT. Protein: CASSIGADRAGSPLHF. The chain carries TRBV19 and TRBJ1-6, with 8 bases identical to TRBD1. The CDR3 runs to 16 residues. V lost 1 base, J lost 9 bases, and 8 bases stayed unmatched. Germline V CDR1 and CDR2: LNHDA, SQIVND (reference sequence).

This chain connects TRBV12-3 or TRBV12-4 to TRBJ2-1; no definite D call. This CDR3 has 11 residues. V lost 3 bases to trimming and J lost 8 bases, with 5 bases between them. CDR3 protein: CASSFTHEQFF. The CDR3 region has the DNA TGTGCCAGCAGTTTCACTCATGAGCAGTTCTTC.

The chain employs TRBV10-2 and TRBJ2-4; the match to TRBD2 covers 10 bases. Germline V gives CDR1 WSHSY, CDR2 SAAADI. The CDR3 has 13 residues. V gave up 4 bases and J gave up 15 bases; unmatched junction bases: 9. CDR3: CASSGGLADRPYF. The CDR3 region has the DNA TGCGCCAGCAGTGGTGGACTAGCGGACCGACCGTACTTC.

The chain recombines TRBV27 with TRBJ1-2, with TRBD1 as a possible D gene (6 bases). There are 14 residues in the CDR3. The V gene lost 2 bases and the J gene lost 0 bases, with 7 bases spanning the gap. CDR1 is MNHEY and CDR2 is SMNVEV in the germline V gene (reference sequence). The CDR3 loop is CASSLGTTNYGYTF. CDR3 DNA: TGTGCCAGCAGTTTAGGGACAACTAACTATGGCTACACCTTC.

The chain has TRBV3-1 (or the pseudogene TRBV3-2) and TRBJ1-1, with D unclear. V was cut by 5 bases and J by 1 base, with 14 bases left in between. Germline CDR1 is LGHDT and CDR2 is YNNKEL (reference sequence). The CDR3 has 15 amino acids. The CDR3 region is CASSVSDDSNTEAFF. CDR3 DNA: TGTGCCAGCAGCGTAAGCGATGACTCGAACACTGAAGCTTTCTTT.

The CDR3 bases are TGCGCCAGCAGCCAAGATGGAGGGTCAACTAATGAAAAACTGTTTTTT. Translated: CASSQDGGSTNEKLFF. The chain links TRBV4-1 to TRBJ1-4; D remains unclear. Germline CDR1 and CDR2: MGHRA and YSYEKL. The CDR3 totals 16 residues. V was trimmed by 0 bases and J by 0 bases, leaving 8 bases between them.

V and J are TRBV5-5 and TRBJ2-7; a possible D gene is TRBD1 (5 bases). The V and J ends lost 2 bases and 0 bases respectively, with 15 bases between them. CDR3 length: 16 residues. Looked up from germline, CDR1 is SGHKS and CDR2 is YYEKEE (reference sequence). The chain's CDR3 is CASSLIFWGSSYEQYF. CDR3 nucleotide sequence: TGTGCCAGCAGCTTAATCTTCTGGGGCAGCTCCTACGAGCAGTACTTC.

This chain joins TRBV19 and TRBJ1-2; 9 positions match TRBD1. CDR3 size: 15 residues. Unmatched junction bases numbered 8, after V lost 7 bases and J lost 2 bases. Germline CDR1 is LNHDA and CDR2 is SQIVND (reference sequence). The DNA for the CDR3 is TGTGCCAGTAATCCGGGACAGGGACAAAACTATGGCTACACCTTC. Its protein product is CASNPGQGQNYGYTF.

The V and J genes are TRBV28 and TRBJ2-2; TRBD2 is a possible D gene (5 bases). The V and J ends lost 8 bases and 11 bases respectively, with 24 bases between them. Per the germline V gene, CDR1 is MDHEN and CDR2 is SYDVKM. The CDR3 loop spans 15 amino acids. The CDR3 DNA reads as TGTGCCAGCGGACTGGATCGCCGTCCCGGAGTTGAGCTGTTTTTT. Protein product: CASGLDRRPGVELFF.

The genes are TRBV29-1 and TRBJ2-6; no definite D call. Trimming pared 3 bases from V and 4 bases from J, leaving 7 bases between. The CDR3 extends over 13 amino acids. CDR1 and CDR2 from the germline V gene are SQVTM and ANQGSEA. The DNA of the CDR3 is TGCAGCGTTGAGGTGAGGGGGGCCAACGTCCTGACTTTC. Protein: CSVEVRGANVLTF.

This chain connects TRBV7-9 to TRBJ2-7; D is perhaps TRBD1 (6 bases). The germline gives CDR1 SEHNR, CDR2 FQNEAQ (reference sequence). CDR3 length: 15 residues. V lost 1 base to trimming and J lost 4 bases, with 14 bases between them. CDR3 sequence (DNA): TGTGCCAGCAGCTTAGAGGTTGGACAGAGGTACGAGCAGTACTTC. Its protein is CASSLEVGQRYEQYF.

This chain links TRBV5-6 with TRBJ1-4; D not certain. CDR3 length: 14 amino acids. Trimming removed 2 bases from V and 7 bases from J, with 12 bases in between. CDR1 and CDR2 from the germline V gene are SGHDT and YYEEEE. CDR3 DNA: TGTGCCAGCAGCTTACGGGGTGGTCGTGAAAAACTGTTTTTT. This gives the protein CASSLRGGREKLFF.

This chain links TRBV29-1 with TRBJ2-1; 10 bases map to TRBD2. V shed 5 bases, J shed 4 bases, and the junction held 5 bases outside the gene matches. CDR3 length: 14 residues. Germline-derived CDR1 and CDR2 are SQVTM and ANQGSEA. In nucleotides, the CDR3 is TGCAGCGTTTGGTCTAGCGGGAGATACAATGAGCAGTTCTTC. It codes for CSVWSSGRYNEQFF.

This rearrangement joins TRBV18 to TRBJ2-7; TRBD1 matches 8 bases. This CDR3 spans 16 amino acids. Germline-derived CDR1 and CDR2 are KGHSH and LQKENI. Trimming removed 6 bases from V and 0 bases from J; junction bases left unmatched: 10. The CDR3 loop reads CASSEMGQASSYEQYF. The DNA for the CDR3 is TGTGCCAGCTCCGAAATGGGACAGGCGAGCTCCTACGAGCAGTACTTC.

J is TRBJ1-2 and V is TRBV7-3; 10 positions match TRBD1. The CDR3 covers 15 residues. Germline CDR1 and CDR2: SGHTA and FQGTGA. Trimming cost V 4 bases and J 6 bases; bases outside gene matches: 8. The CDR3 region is CASSSRTGGSDGYTF. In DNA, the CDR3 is TGTGCCAGCAGCTCAAGGACAGGGGGATCGGATGGCTACACCTTC.

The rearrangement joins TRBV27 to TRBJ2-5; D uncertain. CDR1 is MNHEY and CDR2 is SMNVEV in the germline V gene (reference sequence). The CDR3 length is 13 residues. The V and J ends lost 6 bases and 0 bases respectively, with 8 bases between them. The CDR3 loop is CASSLRYQETQYF. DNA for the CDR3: TGTGCCAGCAGCCTGCGGTACCAAGAGACCCAGTACTTC.